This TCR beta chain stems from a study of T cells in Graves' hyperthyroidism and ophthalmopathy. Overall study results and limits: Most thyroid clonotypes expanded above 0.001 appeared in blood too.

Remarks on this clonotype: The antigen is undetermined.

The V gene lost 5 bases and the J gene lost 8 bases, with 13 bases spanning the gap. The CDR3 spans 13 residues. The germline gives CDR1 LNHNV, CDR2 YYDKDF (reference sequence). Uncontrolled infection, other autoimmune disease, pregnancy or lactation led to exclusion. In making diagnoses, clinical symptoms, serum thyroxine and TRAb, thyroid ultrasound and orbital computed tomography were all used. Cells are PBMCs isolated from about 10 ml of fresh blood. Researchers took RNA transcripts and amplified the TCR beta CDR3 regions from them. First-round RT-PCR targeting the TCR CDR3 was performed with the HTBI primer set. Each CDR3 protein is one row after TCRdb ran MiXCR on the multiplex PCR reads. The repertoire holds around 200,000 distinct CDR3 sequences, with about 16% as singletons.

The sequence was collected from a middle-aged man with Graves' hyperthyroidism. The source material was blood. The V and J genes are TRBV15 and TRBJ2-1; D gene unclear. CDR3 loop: CATSPTRSHEQFF. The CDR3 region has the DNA TGTGCCACCAGCCCCACTCGCAGTCATGAGCAGTTCTTC.